The 9 T cell receptor beta chains below come from one sample, sequenced in a study of blood T cells in healthy people across ages. The second PCR ran roughly 6 to 11 cycles with a sample-barcoded 5' primer and J-beta primers. Via MiXCR, TCRdb re-called the 5' RACE reads, giving one row per CDR3 protein. The table lists 650,000 to 1,000,000 distinct CDR3 sequences, 35% to 60% of them singletons. Sequencing input: blood. These receptor sequences come from a man of 80 years or more in good health.

In this sample, this clonotype turned up many times. The chain is built from TRBV27 and TRBJ2-5; a possible D gene is TRBD2 (5 bases). Germline V gives CDR1 MNHEY, CDR2 SMNVEV (reference sequence). The V and J ends lost 4 bases and 2 bases respectively, with 14 bases between them. CDR3 length equals 15 residues. As DNA, the CDR3 is TGTGCCAGCAGTTGGACTTCCTATGGACAAGAGACCCAGTACTTC. It yields the protein CASSWTSYGQETQYF.

This rearrangement joins TRBV24-1 to TRBJ2-1; the D gene is possibly TRBD1 (5 bases). The CDR3 has 13 amino acids. V was shortened by 7 bases and J by 4 bases, with 10 bases between the two germline ends. Germline CDR1 is KGHDR and CDR2 is SFDVKD. CDR3 loop: CATSQGSYNEQFF. CDR3 DNA sequence: TGTGCCACCAGCCAGGGCTCATACAATGAGCAGTTCTTC.

The chain joins TRBV2 to TRBJ2-7; 9 bases line up with TRBD2. CDR1 and CDR2 from the germline V gene are SNHLY and FYNNEI. V lost 6 bases and J lost 4; bases outside the gene matches: 4. The CDR3 extends over 13 amino acids. The CDR3 region has the DNA TGTGCCAGCAGGAGCGGGGGGCCGTACGAGCAGTACTTC. Its protein product is CASRSGGPYEQYF.

The genes are TRBV28 and TRBJ2-7; D is undetermined. Trimming pared 1 base from V and 2 bases from J, leaving 24 bases between. Germline assignment: CDR1 MDHEN and CDR2 SYDVKM. The CDR3 consists of 19 residues. The DNA of the CDR3 is TGTGCCAGCAGTTTATATTTTAGTAGAGGTCCGGAGACCACCTACGAGCAGTACTTC. It yields the protein CASSLYFSRGPETTYEQYF.

This chain joins TRBV3-1 and TRBJ1-2, with 8 bases matching TRBD1. With V trimmed by 5 bases and J by 8 bases, 10 bases remained unmatched. CDR1 and CDR2 from the germline V gene are LGHDT and YNNKEL (reference sequence). This CDR3 has 14 residues. Here the CDR3 reads CASSFLRGLEGYTF. The CDR3 DNA reads as TGTGCCAGCAGCTTTCTCAGGGGGCTCGAGGGCTACACCTTC.

The CDR3 DNA reads as TGTGCCAGCAGCGCAGTGGGACAGTATCAAGAGACCCAGTACTTC. It is translated as CASSAVGQYQETQYF. V gene TRBV7-8 combines with J gene TRBJ2-4, with 7 bases fitting TRBD1. The J call may be in error: the DNA end matches TRBJ2-5 better. The CDR3 consists of 15 residues. The V gene's germline CDR1 is SGHVS and CDR2 FQNEAQ.

Comments on this clonotype: This sequence may be a read error, since a much larger clone differs from it by one base. The genes are TRBV7-9 and TRBJ2-3; 9 bases line up with TRBD1. CDR3 length equals 16 residues. With V trimmed by 5 bases and J by 1 base, 7 bases remained unmatched. Germline CDR1 SEHNR, CDR2 FQNEAQ (reference sequence). The CDR3 sequence is CASSARQGVGTDTQYF. The CDR3, as DNA: TGTGCCAGCAGCGCCCGACAGGGGGTCGGCACAGATACGCAGTATTTT.

The sample holds many counts of this clonotype. The rearrangement links TRBV7-2 to TRBJ2-1; 8 bases agree with TRBD1. The junction had 10 bases not matched to a gene; V was cut back by 5 bases and J by 7 bases. The CDR3 spans 15 residues. CDR1 is SGHTA and CDR2 is FQGNSA in the germline V gene. The CDR3 sequence is CASSPTTGDRNEQFF. CDR3 sequence (DNA): TGTGCCAGCAGCCCGACGACAGGGGACAGGAATGAGCAGTTCTTC.

The CDR3 is CASSPGTGLESEKLFF. The CDR3 DNA follows: TGTGCCAGCAGTCCCGGGACAGGGTTAGAGTCAGAAAAACTGTTTTTT. The chain couples TRBV7-2 to TRBJ1-4; the match to TRBD1 covers 9 bases. This CDR3 has 16 amino acids. The germline V gene has CDR1 SGHTA and CDR2 FQGNSA. The V and J ends lost 6 bases and 8 bases, in that order; junction bases with no gene match: 13.